This T cell receptor (beta chain) was sequenced for a study of cytomegalovirus exposure and HLA in healthy donors. This clone was found once. The repertoire was sequenced with immunoSEQ multiplex PCR; TCRdb's copy has only in-frame clones and lacks some. Of about 200,000 clones in the sample, around 87% are singletons; the top ten hold 1.5% to 2%. This CDR3 has 18 amino acids. CDR1 is MNHGY, CDR2 SVAAGI, per germline. The V gene lost 11 bases and the J gene lost 0 bases, with 28 bases spanning the gap. The chain carries TRBV6-9 and TRBJ1-2; possible D gene TRBD1, 6 bases. Source material: PBMCs. The sequence was collected from a woman aged 18-29 years in good health and CMV-seropositive. CDR3 sequence: CAVQCRLQGSQSNYGYTF. CDR3 in DNA: TGTGCCGTACAGTGCAGATTACAGGGATCCCAATCTAACTATGGCTACACCTTC.